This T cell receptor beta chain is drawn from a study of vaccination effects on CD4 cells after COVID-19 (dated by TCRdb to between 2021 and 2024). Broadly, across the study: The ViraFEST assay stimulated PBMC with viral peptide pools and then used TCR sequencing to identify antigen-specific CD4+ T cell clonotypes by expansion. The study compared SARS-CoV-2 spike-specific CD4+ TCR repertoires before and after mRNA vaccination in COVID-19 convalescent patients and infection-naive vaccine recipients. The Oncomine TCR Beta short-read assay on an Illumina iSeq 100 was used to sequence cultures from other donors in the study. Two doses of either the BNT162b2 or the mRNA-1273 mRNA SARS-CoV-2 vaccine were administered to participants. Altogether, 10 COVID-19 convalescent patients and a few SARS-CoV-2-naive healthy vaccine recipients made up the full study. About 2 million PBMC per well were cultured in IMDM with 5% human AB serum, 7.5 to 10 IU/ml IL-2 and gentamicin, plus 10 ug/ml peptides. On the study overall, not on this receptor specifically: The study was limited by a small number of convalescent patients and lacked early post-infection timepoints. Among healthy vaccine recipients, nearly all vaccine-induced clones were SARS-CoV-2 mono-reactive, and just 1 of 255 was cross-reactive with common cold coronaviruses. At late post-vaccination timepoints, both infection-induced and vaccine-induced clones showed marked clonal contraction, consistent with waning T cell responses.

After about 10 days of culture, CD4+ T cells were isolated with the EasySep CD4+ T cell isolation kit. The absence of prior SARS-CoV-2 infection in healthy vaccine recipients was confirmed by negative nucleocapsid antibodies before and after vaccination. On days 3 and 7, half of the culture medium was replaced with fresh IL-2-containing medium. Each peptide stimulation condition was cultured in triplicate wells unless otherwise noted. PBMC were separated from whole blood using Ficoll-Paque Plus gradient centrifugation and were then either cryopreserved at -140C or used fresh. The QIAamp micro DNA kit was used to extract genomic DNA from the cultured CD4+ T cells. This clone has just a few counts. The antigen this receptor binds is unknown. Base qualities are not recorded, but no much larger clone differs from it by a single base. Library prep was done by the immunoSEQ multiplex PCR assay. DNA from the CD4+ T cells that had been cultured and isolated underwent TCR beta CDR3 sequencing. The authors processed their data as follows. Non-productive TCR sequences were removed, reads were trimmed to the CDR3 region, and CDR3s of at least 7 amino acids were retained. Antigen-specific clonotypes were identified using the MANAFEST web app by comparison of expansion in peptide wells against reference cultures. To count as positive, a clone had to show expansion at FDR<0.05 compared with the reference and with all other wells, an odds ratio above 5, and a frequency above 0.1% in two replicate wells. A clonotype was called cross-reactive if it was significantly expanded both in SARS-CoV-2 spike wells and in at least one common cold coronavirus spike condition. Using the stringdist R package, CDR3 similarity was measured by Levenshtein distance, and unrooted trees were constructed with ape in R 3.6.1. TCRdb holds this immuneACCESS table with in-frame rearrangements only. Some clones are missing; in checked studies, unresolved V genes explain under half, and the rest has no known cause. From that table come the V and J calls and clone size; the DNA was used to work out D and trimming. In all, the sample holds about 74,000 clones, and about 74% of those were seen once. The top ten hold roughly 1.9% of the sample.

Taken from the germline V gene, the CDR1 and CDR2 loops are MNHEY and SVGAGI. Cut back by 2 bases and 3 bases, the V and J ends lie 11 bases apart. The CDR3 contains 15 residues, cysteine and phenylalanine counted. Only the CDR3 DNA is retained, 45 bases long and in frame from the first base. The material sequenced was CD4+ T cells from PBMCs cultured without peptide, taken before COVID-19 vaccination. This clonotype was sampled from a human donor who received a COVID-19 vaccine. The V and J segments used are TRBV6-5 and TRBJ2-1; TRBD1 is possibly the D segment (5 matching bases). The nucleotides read TGTGCCAGCAGTTACAGGGGAACTCTCTACAATGAGCAGTTCTTC. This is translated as CASSYRGTLYNEQFF.